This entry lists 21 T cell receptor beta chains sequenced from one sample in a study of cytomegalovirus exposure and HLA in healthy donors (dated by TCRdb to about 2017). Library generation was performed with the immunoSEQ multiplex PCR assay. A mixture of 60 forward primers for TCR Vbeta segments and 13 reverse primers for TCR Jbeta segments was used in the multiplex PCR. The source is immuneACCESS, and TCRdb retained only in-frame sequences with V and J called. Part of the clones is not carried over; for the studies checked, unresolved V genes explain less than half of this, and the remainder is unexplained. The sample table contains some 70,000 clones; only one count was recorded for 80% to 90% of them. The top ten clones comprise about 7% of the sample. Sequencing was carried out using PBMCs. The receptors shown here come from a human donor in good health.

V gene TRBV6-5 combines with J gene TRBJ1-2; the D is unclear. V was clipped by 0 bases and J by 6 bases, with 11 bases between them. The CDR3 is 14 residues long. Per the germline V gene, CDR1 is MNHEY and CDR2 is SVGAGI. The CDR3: CASSYSTGLDGYTF. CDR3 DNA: TGTGCCAGCAGTTACTCGACTGGACTTGATGGCTACACCTTC.

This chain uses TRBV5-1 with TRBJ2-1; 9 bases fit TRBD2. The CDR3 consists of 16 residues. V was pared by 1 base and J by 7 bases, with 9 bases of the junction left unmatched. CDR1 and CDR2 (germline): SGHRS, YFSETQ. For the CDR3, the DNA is TGCGCCAGCAGCTTGTCTCTAGCGGGGACCGGGAATGAGCAGTTCTTC. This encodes CASSLSLAGTGNEQFF.

CDR3 DNA sequence: TGTGCCAGCAGTTTAGGCGGGGGGGGGTCAGATACGCAGTATTTT. Protein sequence: CASSLGGGGSDTQYF. The gene calls are TRBV27 and TRBJ2-3; 9 bases map to TRBD2. J gave up 4 bases and V 2 bases, and 4 bases lay outside the gene matches. This CDR3 is built from 15 residues. Germline CDR1 MNHEY, CDR2 SMNVEV (reference sequence).

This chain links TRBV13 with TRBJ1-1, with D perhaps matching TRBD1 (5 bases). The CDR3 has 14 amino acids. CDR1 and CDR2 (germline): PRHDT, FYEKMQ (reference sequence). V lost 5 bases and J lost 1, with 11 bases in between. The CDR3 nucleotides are TGTGCCAGCAGCGGGACTACCCCGAACACTGAAGCTTTCTTT. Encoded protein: CASSGTTPNTEAFF. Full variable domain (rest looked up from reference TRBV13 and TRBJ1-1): AAGVIQSPRHLIKEKRETATLKCYPIPRHDTVYWYQQGPGQDPQFLISFYEKMQSDKGSIPDRFSAQQFSDYHSELNMSSLELGDSALYFCASSGTTPNTEAFFGQGTRLTVV.

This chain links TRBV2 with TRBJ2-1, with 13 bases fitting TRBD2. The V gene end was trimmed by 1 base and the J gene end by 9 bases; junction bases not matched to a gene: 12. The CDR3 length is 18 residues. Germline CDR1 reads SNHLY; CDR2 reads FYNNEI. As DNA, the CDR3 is TGTGCCAGCAGTGAAGGGACTAGCGGGGGCCCTAACCCCTCTGAGCAGTTCTTC. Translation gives CASSEGTSGGPNPSEQFF.

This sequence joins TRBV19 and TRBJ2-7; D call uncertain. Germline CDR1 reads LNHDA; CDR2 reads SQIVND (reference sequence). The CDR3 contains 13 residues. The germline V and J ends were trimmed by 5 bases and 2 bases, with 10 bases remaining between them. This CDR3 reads CASSLGQPYEQYF. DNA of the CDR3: TGTGCCAGTAGTCTGGGCCAGCCCTACGAGCAGTACTTC.

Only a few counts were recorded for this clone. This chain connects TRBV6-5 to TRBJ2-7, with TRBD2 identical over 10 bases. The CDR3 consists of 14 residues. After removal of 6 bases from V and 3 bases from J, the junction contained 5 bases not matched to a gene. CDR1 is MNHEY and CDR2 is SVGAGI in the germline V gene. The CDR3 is CASSLTSGVYEQYF. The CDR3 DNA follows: TGTGCCAGCAGCCTAACTAGCGGGGTCTACGAGCAGTACTTC.

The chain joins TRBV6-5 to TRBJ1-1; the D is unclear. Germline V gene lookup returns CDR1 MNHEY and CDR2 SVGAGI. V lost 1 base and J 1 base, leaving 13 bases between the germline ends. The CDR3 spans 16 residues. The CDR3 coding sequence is TGTGCCAGCAGTTACTACCGGGTCCGGGGGAACACTGAAGCTTTCTTT. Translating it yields CASSYYRVRGNTEAFF.

DNA for the CDR3: TGTGCCAGCAGCTGGGCCGGGAGCAGCTCCTACAATGAGCAGTTCTTC. Translated: CASSWAGSSSYNEQFF. The chain recombines TRBV5-8 with TRBJ2-1; weak D call: TRBD2 (6 bases). V was clipped by 3 bases and J by 0 bases, with 13 bases between them. CDR3 size: 16 residues. From germline, CDR1 is SGHTS and CDR2 YDEGEE.

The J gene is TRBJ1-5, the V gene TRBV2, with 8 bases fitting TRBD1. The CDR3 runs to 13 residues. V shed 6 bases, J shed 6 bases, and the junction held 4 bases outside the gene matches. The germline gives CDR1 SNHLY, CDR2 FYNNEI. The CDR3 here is CASSADRGQPQHF. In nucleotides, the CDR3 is TGTGCCAGCAGCGCTGACAGGGGTCAGCCCCAGCATTTT.

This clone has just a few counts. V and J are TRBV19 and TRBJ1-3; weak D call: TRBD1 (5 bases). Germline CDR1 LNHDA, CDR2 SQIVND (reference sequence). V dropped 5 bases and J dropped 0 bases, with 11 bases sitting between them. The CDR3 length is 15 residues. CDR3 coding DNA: TGTGCCAGTAGTGTCGGGGGACTCTCTGGAAACACCATATATTTT. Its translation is CASSVGGLSGNTIYF.

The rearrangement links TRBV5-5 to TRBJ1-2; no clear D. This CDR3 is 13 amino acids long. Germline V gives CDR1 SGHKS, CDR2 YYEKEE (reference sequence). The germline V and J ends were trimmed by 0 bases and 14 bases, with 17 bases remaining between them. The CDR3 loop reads CASSLEAGIGDTF. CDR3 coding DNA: TGTGCCAGCAGCTTGGAGGCGGGGATTGGCGATACCTTC.

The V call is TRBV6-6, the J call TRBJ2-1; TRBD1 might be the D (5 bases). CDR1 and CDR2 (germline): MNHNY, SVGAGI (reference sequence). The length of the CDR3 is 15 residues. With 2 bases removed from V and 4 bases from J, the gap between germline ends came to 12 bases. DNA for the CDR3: TGTGCCAGCAGTTACACCGGACAACAGTACAATGAGCAGTTCTTC. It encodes CASSYTGQQYNEQFF.

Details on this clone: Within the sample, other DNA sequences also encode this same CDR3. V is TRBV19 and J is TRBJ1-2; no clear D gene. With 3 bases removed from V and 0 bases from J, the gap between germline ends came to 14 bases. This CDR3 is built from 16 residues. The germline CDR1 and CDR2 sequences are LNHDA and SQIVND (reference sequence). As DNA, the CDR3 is TGTGCCAGTAGTATCGATCCAACTGCTTCTAACTATGGCTACACCTTC. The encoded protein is CASSIDPTASNYGYTF.

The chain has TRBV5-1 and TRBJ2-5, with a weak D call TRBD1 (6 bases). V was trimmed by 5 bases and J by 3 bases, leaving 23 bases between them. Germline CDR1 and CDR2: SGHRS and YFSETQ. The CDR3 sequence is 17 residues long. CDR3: CASSYNGQPRAKETQYF. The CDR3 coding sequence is TGCGCCAGCAGTTATAACGGACAGCCACGCGCTAAAGAGACCCAGTACTTC. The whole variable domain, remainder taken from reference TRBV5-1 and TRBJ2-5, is KAGVTQTPRYLIKTRGQQVTLSCSPISGHRSVSWYQQTPGQGLQFLFEYFSETQRNKGNFPGRFSGRQFSNSRSEMNVSTLELGDSALYLCASSYNGQPRAKETQYFGPGTRLLVL.

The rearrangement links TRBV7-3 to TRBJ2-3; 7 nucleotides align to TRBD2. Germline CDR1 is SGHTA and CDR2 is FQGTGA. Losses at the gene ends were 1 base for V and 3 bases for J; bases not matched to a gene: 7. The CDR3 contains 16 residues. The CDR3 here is CASSLRGAGVTDTQYF. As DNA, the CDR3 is TGTGCCAGCAGCTTAAGAGGGGCGGGGGTGACAGATACGCAGTATTTT.

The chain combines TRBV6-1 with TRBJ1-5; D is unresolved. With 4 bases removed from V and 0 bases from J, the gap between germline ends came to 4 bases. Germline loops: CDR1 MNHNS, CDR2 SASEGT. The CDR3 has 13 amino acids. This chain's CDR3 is CASSGSSNQPQHF. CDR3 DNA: TGTGCCAGCAGTGGGAGTAGCAATCAGCCCCAGCATTTT.

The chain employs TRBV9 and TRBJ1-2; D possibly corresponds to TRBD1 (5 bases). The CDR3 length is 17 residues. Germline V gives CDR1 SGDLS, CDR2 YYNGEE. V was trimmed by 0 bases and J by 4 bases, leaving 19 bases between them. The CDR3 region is CASSVGPGRAPIYGYTF. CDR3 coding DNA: TGTGCCAGCAGCGTAGGTCCAGGCAGGGCCCCAATCTATGGCTACACCTTC. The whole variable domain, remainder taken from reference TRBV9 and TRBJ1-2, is DSGVTQTPKHLITATGQRVTLRCSPRSGDLSVYWYQQSLDQGLQFLIQYYNGEERAKGNILERFSAQQFPDLHSELNLSSLELGDSALYFCASSVGPGRAPIYGYTFGSGTRLTVV.

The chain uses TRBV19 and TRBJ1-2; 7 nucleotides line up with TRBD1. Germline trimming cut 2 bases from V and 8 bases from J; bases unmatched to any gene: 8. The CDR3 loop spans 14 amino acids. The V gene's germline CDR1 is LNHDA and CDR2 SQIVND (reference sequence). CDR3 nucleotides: TGTGCCAGTAGTATAACAGGGGCCAGGGACGGCTACACCTTC. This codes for CASSITGARDGYTF.

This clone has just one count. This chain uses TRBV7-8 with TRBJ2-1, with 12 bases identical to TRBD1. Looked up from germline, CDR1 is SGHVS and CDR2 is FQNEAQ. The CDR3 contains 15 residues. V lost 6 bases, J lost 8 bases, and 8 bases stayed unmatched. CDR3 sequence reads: CASRPGTGGGYEQFF. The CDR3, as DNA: TGTGCCAGCAGGCCCGGGACAGGGGGCGGCTATGAGCAGTTCTTC.

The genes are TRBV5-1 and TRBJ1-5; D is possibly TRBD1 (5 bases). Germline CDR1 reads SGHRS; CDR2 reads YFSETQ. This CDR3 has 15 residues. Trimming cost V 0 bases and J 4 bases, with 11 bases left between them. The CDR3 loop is CASSLAAGRNQPQHF. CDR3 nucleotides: TGCGCCAGCAGCTTGGCGGCAGGGAGGAATCAGCCCCAGCATTTT. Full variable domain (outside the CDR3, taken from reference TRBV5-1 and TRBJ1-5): KAGVTQTPRYLIKTRGQQVTLSCSPISGHRSVSWYQQTPGQGLQFLFEYFSETQRNKGNFPGRFSGRQFSNSRSEMNVSTLELGDSALYLCASSLAAGRNQPQHFGDGTRLSIL.